Each of the 25 T cell receptor beta chains below was sequenced from the same sample in a study of blood T cells in healthy people across ages. Primed by a sample-barcoded 5' primer and a J-beta primer mix, a second PCR proceeded for 7 to 11 cycles. Each CDR3 protein gets one entry after TCRdb re-called the 5' RACE reads with MiXCR. The repertoire holds 1.8 million or so distinct CDR3 sequences, with about two fifths as singletons. Specimen: blood. The origin of the receptors is a human donor in good health.

This clonotype is a singleton in its sample. The chain is built from TRBV6-6 and TRBJ2-4, with a tentative D call TRBD1 (5 bases). The DNA end is more similar to TRBJ2-7, so the J call may be wrong. Germline assignment: CDR1 MNHNY and CDR2 SVGAGI (reference sequence). The CDR3 is made up of 13 amino acids. This CDR3 is CASSYSTVREQYF. The CDR3 nucleotides read TGTGCCAGCAGTTACTCGACAGTCCGCGAGCAGTACTTC.

In this sample, this clonotype turned up many times. This chain uses TRBV4-3 with TRBJ2-7; no clear D gene. The CDR3 has 13 amino acids. Per the germline V gene, CDR1 is LGHNA and CDR2 is YSLEER. Trimming shortened V by 2 bases and J by 0 bases, and 5 bases separated the two germline ends. This CDR3 is CASSQSSSYEQYF. CDR3 sequence (DNA): TGCGCCAGCAGCCAATCCAGCTCCTACGAGCAGTACTTC.

A remark on this clonotype: A read error may produce the germline difference seen at one junction end. The rearrangement joins TRBV12-3 or TRBV12-4 to TRBJ2-1; 9 bases agree with TRBD1. CDR3 size: 16 residues. CDR3 DNA: TGTGCCAGCACTTTTAGTGAAGGACAGGGGCACAATGAGCGGTTCTTC. Its protein product is CASTFSEGQGHNERFF.

V usage is TRBV5-4 and J usage is TRBJ1-5; unclear D gene. The CDR3 loop spans 13 amino acids. CDR1 and CDR2 (germline): SGHNT, YYREEE (reference sequence). Trimming pared 5 bases from V and 6 bases from J, leaving 12 bases between. In nucleotides, the CDR3 is TGTGCCAGCAGTTTATCTTTGGGTCAGCCCCAGCATTTT. It yields the protein CASSLSLGQPQHF.

A remark on this clonotype: A read error may account for a junction end that differs from germline. V is TRBV5-1 and J is TRBJ2-3; the D gene is possibly TRBD2 (5 bases). The CDR3 is 16 amino acids. The germline V gene has CDR1 SGHRS and CDR2 YFSETQ. DNA for the CDR3: TGCGCCAGCAGCTCCCCCCGGGGATTTGTGGAGGATACGCGGTATTTT. Amino acids: CASSSPRGFVEDTRYF.

The chain combines TRBV6-2 or TRBV6-3 with TRBJ1-1; D unclear. V was pared by 1 base and J by 1 base, with 1 base between. This CDR3 contains 12 residues. Per germline, CDR1 MNHEY and CDR2 SVGEGT. CDR3 amino acids: CASSYWNTEAFF. In DNA form, the CDR3 reads TGTGCCAGCAGTTACTGGAACACTGAAGCTTTCTTT.

This clonotype occurred a few times. The gene calls are TRBV7-2 and TRBJ1-4; 11 bases agree with TRBD1. The V segment lost 2 bases and the J segment 10 bases; nucleotides outside the gene matches: 3. Per germline, CDR1 SGHTA and CDR2 FQGNSA. There are 14 residues in the CDR3. The CDR3 spells CASSLSGTGGKLFF. The DNA for the CDR3 is TGTGCCAGCAGCTTATCAGGGACAGGGGGAAAACTGTTTTTT.

The chain employs TRBV7-8 and TRBJ2-6, with 8 bases that match TRBD1. The CDR3 spans 18 residues. CDR1 is SGHVS, CDR2 FQNEAQ, per germline. Unmatched junction bases numbered 7, after V lost 1 base and J lost 2 bases. CDR3 region: CASSLDYRGSAGANVLTF. CDR3 bases: TGTGCCAGCAGCTTAGACTACAGGGGGTCTGCTGGGGCCAACGTCCTGACTTTC.

This clonotype was observed a few times. The chain carries TRBV28 and TRBJ1-4; D is unresolved. Germline CDR1 reads MDHEN; CDR2 reads SYDVKM. CDR3 size: 16 residues. Trimming removed 3 bases from V and 0 bases from J, with 11 bases in between. In DNA form, the CDR3 reads TGTGCCAGCAGTTTGGAGGGTCGGGCAACTAATGAAAAACTGTTTTTT. As protein: CASSLEGRATNEKLFF.

This rearrangement joins TRBV29-1 to TRBJ1-5; no clear D gene. The V end lost 2 bases, the J end lost 5 bases, and 10 bases lay between the germline ends. The CDR3 is 13 residues long. In germline, CDR1 is SQVTM, CDR2 ANQGSEA. The CDR3 region has the DNA TGCAGCGTTGAACTGGGAATCGATCAGCCCCAGCATTTT. This translates into CSVELGIDQPQHF.

The chain links TRBV11-2 to TRBJ2-3, with D possibly called TRBD1 or TRBD2 (5 bases each). V was pared by 1 base and J by 2 bases, with 10 bases between. The CDR3 is made up of 15 amino acids. In germline, CDR1 is SGHAT, CDR2 FQNNGV. The DNA of the CDR3 is TGTGCCAGCAGCTTAGCGAGGGGTTACACAGATACGCAGTATTTT. Translating it yields CASSLARGYTDTQYF. Full variable domain (outside the CDR3, taken from reference TRBV11-2 and TRBJ2-3): EAGVAQSPRYKIIEKRQSVAFWCNPISGHATLYWYQQILGQGPKLLIQFQNNGVVDDSQLPKDRFSAERLKGVDSTLKIQPAKLEDSAVYLCASSLARGYTDTQYFGPGTRLTVL.

This clonotype was found a few times. The chain is built from TRBV6-1 and TRBJ2-7, with D unclear. Germline V gives CDR1 MNHNS, CDR2 SASEGT. The CDR3 length is 12 residues. V gave up 1 base and J gave up 4 bases, with 5 bases separating them. This CDR3 is CASSEVVYEQYF. CDR3 in DNA: TGTGCCAGCAGTGAAGTAGTGTACGAGCAGTACTTC.

This chain uses TRBV5-1 with TRBJ2-4, with D uncertain. CDR3 length: 16 amino acids. V was shortened by 0 bases and J by 1 base, with 11 bases between the two germline ends. Germline loops: CDR1 SGHRS, CDR2 YFSETQ. This CDR3 reads CASSLGSSMAKNIQYF. In DNA form, the CDR3 reads TGCGCCAGCAGCTTGGGATCTAGTATGGCCAAAAACATTCAGTACTTC.

The chain carries TRBV5-1 and TRBJ2-7; possibly TRBD1 for D (6 bases). The CDR3 is 16 amino acids. Germline V gives CDR1 SGHRS, CDR2 YFSETQ. The V and J ends lost 0 bases and 7 bases respectively, with 20 bases between them. CDR3 bases: TGCGCCAGCAGCTTGGGGCTAGACCGACAGGATGAGGAGCAGTACTTC. It encodes CASSLGLDRQDEEQYF.

The table lists this clonotype with a few counts. The chain recombines TRBV5-6 with TRBJ2-5; possibly TRBD1 for D (6 bases). The CDR3 runs to 14 residues. The V gene lost 3 bases and the J gene lost 3 bases, with 12 bases spanning the gap. The V gene's germline CDR1 is SGHDT and CDR2 YYEEEE. CDR3 sequence: CASSSYRAEETQYF. The CDR3 DNA follows: TGTGCCAGCAGCTCATACAGGGCCGAAGAGACCCAGTACTTC.

This clonotype occurred many times. V is TRBV7-2 and J is TRBJ2-5, with unresolved D. From germline, CDR1 is SGHTA and CDR2 FQGNSA. V was clipped by 3 bases and J by 5 bases, with 19 bases between them. CDR3 length: 16 amino acids. CDR3 DNA: TGTGCCAGCAGCTTGCAGGTGTCGAATGGGCGGGAGACCCAGTACTTC. Translating gives CASSLQVSNGRETQYF. The full variable domain, rest sourced from reference TRBV7-2 and TRBJ2-5, is GAGVSQSPSNKVTEKGKDVELRCDPISGHTALYWYRQSLGQGLEFLIYFQGNSAPDKSGLPSDRFSAERTGGSVSTLTIQRTQQEDSAVYLCASSLQVSNGRETQYFGPGTRLLVL.

V is TRBV7-9 and J is TRBJ2-5, with TRBD1 identical over 8 bases. Per germline, CDR1 SEHNR and CDR2 FQNEAQ (reference sequence). This CDR3 is built from 18 residues. V gave up 2 bases and J gave up 0 bases; unmatched junction bases: 11. The CDR3 here is CASSLNLRATGDQETQYF. The CDR3 coding sequence is TGTGCCAGCAGCTTAAATTTAAGAGCGACAGGGGACCAAGAGACCCAGTACTTC. Combining the CDR3 with reference TRBV7-9 and TRBJ2-5 gives the whole variable domain DTGVSQNPRHKITKRGQNVTFRCDPISEHNRLYWYRQTLGQGPEFLTYFQNEAQLEKSRLLSDRFSAERPKGSFSTLEIQRTEQGDSAMYLCASSLNLRATGDQETQYFGPGTRLLVL.

The rearrangement uses TRBV11-2 and TRBJ2-5, with TRBD2 matching 8 bases. CDR1 and CDR2 (germline): SGHAT, FQNNGV. V was clipped by 0 bases and J by 10 bases; unmatched bases: 4. This CDR3 contains 13 residues. CDR3 sequence (DNA): TGTGCCAGCAGCTTAGATCGGGGGGGGAACCAGTACTTC. Translating it yields CASSLDRGGNQYF.

This sequence joins TRBV18 and TRBJ2-1; D gene ambiguous. Germline V gives CDR1 KGHSH, CDR2 LQKENI. V lost 0 bases and J lost 9, with 6 bases in between. The CDR3 is 12 amino acids. The CDR3 nucleotides are TGTGCCAGCTCACCACCAAGTGGTGAGCAGTTCTTC. Encoded protein: CASSPPSGEQFF. The complete variable domain, with remaining parts taken from reference TRBV18 and TRBJ2-1, reads NAGVMQNPRHLVRRRGQEARLRCSPMKGHSHVYWYRQLPEEGLKFMVYLQKENIIDESGMPKERFSAEFPKEGPSILRIQQVVRGDSAAYFCASSPPSGEQFFGPGTRLTVL.

V usage is TRBV2 and J usage is TRBJ1-1; D unresolved. With 5 bases removed from V and 1 base from J, the gap between germline ends came to 14 bases. The CDR3 is made up of 15 amino acids. Germline values: CDR1 SNHLY, CDR2 FYNNEI. CDR3 coding DNA: TGTGCCAGCAGTCTACTCCGACCAGCGAACACTGAAGCTTTCTTT. Its translation: CASSLLRPANTEAFF.

The chain links TRBV20-1 to TRBJ2-5; D is tentatively TRBD1 or TRBD2 (5 bases each). Trimming took 5 bases from V and 1 from J, leaving 14 bases between them. This CDR3 has 14 amino acids. Germline CDR1 DFQATT, CDR2 SNEGSKA (reference sequence). The CDR3 DNA follows: TGCAGTGCTCCCGAGGGGAGACTCCAAGAGACCCAGTACTTC. Translated, it gives CSAPEGRLQETQYF.

This clonotype was counted a single time. This chain links TRBV20-1 with TRBJ2-2, with D tentatively TRBD2 (6 bases). Germline V CDR1 and CDR2: DFQATT, SNEGSKA (reference sequence). V lost 3 bases and J 1 base, leaving 15 bases between the germline ends. CDR3 size: 16 residues. The CDR3 DNA sequence: TGCAGTGCTAGCCCTCAGCCGGGACTGAACACCGGGGAGCTGTTTTTT. It codes for CSASPQPGLNTGELFF.

This clonotype was detected once. This may be a read error, as it is one base from a much larger clone. The chain links TRBV7-8 to TRBJ2-1, with D tentatively TRBD2 (6 bases). This CDR3 contains 14 residues. The V gene's germline CDR1 is SGHVS and CDR2 FQNEAQ. V shed 6 bases and J shed 4 bases, with 13 bases lying between them. The CDR3 sequence is CASREGFVYNEQFF. DNA of the CDR3: TGTGCCAGCAGGGAGGGGTTCGTGTACAATGAGCAGTTCTTC.

This rearrangement joins TRBV6-5 to TRBJ1-1, with a tentative D call TRBD1 (5 bases). The V and J ends lost 0 bases and 7 bases respectively, with 12 bases between them. CDR3 length: 14 amino acids. Germline CDR1 MNHEY, CDR2 SVGAGI. CDR3 loop: CASSYSWGPGEAFF. CDR3 DNA sequence: TGTGCCAGCAGTTACTCGTGGGGCCCTGGTGAAGCTTTCTTT.

The V and J genes are TRBV20-1 and TRBJ1-6; D is undetermined. Germline CDR1 and CDR2: DFQATT and SNEGSKA (reference sequence). V lost 6 bases and J lost 10, with 22 bases in between. The CDR3 totals 15 residues. The CDR3 loop reads CSAKLAGSLSSPLHF. For the CDR3, the DNA is TGCAGTGCCAAACTGGCCGGGTCCTTGAGCTCACCCCTCCACTTT.